This TCR beta chain was observed in a study of T-cell reconstitution after alpha-beta-depleted transplantation in children. On this clonotype: What it binds is unknown.

The TCRbeta library incorporated unique molecular identifiers. TCRdb reprocessed the PCR reads with MiXCR, giving one entry per CDR3 protein. This sample has 200,000 to 300,000 distinct CDR3 sequences; roughly 25% occur once, and the top ten carry around 2.5%. Study results and limitations: Newly produced T cells mostly accounted for T-cell counts and diversity one year post-transplant.

The CDR3 runs 16 residues. The germline V and J ends were trimmed by 1 base and 0 bases, with 16 bases remaining between them. Per the germline V gene, CDR1 is DFQATT and CDR2 is SNEGSKA (reference sequence). The sequence came from a girl aged 2 to 10 with Fanconi anemia, due to receive a stem cell transplant. The sequences come from PBMCs, collected before TCRalphabeta/CD19-depleted stem cell transplant. This chain joins TRBV20-1 and TRBJ2-7; D is unresolved. The CDR3 spells CSARGFAQPSSYEQYF. The DNA for the CDR3 is TGCAGTGCTAGAGGATTTGCTCAGCCGAGCTCCTACGAGCAGTACTTC.